The entry below gives a single T cell receptor beta chain sequence along with its context. This sample was taken from a study of blood T cell repertoires in COVID-19. The wider study: PBMCs, B-cell-depleted T cells, or T cells were the source of the cDNA or gDNA that made up the material.

Measured with immunoSEQ multiplex PCR; TCRdb has only the in-frame clones, and not every one. The sample has about 120,000 clones, roughly four fifths seen once. The CDR3 has 15 residues. Germline V gene lookup returns CDR1 SGHTA and CDR2 FQGTGA. The trim removed 4 bases at V and 4 bases at J, leaving 6 bases unmatched. Sequencing was carried out using peripheral blood. The chain uses TRBV7-3 and TRBJ2-3, with 9 bases lining up with TRBD1. The sequence was collected from an older man with active or convalescent COVID-19. The DNA of the CDR3 is TGTGCCAGCAGCTCCGGGACAGGGTATTCAGATACGCAGTATTTT. It is translated as CASSSGTGYSDTQYF.